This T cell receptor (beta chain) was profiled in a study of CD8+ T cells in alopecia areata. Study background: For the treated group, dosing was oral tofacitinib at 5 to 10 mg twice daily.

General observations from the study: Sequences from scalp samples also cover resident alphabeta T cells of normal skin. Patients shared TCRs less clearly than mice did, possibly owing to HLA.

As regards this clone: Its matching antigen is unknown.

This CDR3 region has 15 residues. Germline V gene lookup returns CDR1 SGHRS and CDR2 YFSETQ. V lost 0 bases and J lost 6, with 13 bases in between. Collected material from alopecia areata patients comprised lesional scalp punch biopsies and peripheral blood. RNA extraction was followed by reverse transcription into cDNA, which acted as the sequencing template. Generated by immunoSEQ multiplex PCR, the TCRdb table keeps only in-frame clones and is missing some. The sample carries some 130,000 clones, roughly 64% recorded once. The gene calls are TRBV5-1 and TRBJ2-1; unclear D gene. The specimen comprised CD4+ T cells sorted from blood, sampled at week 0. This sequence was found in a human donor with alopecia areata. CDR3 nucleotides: TGCGCCAGCAGCTTGGGGGGATCCCTATTCAATGAGCAGTTCTTC. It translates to CASSLGGSLFNEQFF.